This TCR beta chain is from a study of Ad26.COV2.S vaccination and SARS-CoV-2 variants. Some clones are missing from TCRdb's copy, which holds only in-frame ones; the method was immunoSEQ multiplex PCR. The sample carries 350,000 to 400,000 clones, 80% to 90% recorded once. This CDR3 has 15 residues. V was cut by 3 bases and J by 3 bases, with 13 bases left in between. Looked up from germline, CDR1 is MGHRA and CDR2 is YSYEKL. Treatment given: roughly 18 received Ad26.COV2.S at low or high dose, single or two shots; 5 received placebo; per-sample allocation not given. Sampling was done on day 63 after the first vaccine or placebo injection. An 18-55-year-old adult in Boston served as donor.

The V and J genes are TRBV4-1 and TRBJ2-3, with D perhaps assigned TRBD1 or TRBD2 (5 bases each). The sequence was collected from a person between 18 and 59 years old who received the Ad26.COV2.S COVID-19 vaccine or a placebo. The sample consisted of peripheral blood, taken in a trial of Ad26.COV2.S vaccine versus placebo. In DNA, the CDR3 is TGCGCCAGCAGCCACCTGACAGAGGGAACAGATACGCAGTATTTT. Translation: CASSHLTEGTDTQYF.